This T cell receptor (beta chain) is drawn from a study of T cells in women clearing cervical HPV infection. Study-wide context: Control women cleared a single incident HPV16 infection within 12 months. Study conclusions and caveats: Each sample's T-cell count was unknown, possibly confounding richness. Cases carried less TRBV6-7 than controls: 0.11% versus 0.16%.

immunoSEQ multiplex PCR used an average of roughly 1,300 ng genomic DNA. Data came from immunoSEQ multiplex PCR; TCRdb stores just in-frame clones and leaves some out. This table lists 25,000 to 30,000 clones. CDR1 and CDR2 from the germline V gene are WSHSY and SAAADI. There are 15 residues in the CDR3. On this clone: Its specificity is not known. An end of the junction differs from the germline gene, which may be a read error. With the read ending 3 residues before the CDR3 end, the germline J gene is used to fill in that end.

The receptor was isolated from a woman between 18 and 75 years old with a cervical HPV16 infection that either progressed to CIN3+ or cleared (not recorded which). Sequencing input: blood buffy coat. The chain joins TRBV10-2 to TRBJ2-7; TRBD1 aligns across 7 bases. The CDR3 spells CAISEPRDRPYEQYF. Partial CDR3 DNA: TGCGCCATCAGTGAGCCGAGGGACAGACCCTACGAG.